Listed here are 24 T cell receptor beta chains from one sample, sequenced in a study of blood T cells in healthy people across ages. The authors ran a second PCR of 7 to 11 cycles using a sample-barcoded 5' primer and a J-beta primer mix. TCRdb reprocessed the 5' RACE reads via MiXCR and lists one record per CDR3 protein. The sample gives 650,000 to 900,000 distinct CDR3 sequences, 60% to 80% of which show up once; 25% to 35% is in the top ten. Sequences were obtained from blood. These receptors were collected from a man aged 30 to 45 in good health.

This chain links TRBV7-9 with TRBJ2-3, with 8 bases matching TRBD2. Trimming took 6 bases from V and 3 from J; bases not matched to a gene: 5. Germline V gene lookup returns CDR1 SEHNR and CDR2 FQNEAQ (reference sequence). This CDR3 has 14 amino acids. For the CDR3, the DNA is TGTGCCAGCAGTTACCGACTAGCGACAGATACGCAGTATTTT. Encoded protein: CASSYRLATDTQYF.

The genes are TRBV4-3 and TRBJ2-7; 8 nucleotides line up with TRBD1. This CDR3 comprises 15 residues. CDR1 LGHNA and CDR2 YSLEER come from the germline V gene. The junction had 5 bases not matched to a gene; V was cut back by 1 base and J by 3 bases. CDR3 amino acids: CASSQGGTGHYEQYF. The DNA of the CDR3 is TGCGCCAGCAGCCAAGGAGGGACAGGACACTACGAGCAGTACTTC.

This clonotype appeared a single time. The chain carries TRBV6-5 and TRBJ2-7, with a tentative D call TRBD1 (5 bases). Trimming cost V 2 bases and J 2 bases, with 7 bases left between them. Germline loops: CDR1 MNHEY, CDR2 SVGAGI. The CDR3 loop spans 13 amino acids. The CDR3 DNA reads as TGTGCCAGCAGTTACGGGGCTACCTACGAGCAGTACTTC. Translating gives CASSYGATYEQYF.

CDR3 amino acids: CASSRNRGESPLHF. The CDR3 region has the DNA TGTGCCAGCAGCCGAAACAGGGGGGAATCACCCCTCCACTTT. The rearrangement links TRBV5-6 to TRBJ1-6, with 8 bases identical to TRBD1. J lost 10 bases, V lost 4 bases, and 7 bases had no gene match. There are 14 residues in the CDR3. Germline-derived CDR1 and CDR2 are SGHDT and YYEEEE.

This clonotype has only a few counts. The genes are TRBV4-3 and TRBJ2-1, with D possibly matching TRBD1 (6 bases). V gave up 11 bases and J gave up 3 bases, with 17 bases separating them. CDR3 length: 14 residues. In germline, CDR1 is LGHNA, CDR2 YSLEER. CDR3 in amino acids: CASSGTLGYNEQFF. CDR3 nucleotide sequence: TGCGCCTCCTCCGGGACATTGGGCTACAATGAGCAGTTCTTC.

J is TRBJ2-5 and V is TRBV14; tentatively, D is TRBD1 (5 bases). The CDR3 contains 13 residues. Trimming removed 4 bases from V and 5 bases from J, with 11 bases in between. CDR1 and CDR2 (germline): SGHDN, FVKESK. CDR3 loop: CASSRLRGETQYF. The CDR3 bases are TGTGCCAGCAGCCGCCTAAGGGGTGAGACCCAGTACTTC.

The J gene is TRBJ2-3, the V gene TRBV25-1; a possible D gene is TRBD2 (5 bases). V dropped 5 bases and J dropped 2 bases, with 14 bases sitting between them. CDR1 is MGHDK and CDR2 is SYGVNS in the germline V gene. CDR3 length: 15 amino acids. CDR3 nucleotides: TGTGCCAGCAGTAGTTTGCAAGCGGTCACAGATACGCAGTATTTT. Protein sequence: CASSSLQAVTDTQYF.

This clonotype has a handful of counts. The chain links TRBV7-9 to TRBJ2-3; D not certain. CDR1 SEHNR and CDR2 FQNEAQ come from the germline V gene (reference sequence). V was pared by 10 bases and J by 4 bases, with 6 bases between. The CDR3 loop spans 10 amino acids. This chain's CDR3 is CATQSDTQYF. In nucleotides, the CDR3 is TGTGCCACTCAATCAGATACGCAGTATTTT. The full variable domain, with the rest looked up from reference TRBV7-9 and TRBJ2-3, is DTGVSQNPRHKITKRGQNVTFRCDPISEHNRLYWYRQTLGQGPEFLTYFQNEAQLEKSRLLSDRFSAERPKGSFSTLEIQRTEQGDSAMYLCATQSDTQYFGPGTRLTVL.

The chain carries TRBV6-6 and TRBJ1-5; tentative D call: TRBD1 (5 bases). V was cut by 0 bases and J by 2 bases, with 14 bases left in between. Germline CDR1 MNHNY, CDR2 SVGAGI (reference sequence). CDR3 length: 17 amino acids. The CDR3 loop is CASSYSRRPGRNQPQHF. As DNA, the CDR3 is TGTGCCAGCAGTTACTCGAGGAGGCCGGGGCGCAATCAGCCCCAGCATTTT.

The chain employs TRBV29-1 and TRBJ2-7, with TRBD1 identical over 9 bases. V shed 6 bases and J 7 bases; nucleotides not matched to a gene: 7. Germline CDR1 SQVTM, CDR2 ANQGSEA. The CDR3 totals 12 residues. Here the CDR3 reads CSVGRTGEEQYF. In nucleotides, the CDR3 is TGCAGCGTAGGTCGGACAGGGGAAGAGCAGTACTTC.

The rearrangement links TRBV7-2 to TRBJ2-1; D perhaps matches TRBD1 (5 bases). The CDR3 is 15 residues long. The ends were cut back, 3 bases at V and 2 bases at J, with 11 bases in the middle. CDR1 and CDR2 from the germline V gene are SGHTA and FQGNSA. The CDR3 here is CASSFSTVPYNEQFF. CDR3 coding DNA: TGTGCCAGCAGCTTTTCGACAGTCCCCTACAATGAGCAGTTCTTC.

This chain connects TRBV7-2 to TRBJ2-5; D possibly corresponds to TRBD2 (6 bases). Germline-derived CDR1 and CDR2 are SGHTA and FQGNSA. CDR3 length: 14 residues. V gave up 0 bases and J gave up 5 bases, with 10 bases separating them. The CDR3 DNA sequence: TGTGCCAGCAGCTTAGCGGGGGGTTACGAGACCCAGTACTTC. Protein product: CASSLAGGYETQYF.

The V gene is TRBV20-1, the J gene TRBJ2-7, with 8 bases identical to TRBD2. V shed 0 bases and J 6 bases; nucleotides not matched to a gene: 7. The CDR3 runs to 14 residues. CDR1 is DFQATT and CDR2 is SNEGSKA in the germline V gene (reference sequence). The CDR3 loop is CSARDPSGGLEQYF. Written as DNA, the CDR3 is TGCAGTGCTAGAGATCCGAGCGGGGGTCTCGAGCAGTACTTC.

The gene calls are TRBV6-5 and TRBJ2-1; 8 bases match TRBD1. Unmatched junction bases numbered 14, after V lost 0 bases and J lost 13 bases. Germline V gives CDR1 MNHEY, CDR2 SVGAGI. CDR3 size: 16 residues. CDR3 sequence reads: CASSYSQGASGETQFF. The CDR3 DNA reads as TGTGCCAGCAGTTACTCCCAGGGGGCTTCGGGAGAGACCCAGTTCTTC.

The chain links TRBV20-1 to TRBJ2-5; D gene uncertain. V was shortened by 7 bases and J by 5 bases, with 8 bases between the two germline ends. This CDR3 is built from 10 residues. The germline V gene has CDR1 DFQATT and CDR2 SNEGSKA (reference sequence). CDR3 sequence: CSVPRETQYF. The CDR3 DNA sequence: TGCAGTGTACCAAGGGAGACCCAGTACTTC.

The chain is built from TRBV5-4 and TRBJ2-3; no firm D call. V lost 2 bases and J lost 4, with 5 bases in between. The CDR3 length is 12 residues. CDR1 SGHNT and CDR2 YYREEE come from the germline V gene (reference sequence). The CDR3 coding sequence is TGTGCCAGCAGCTTTATCGCAGATACGCAGTATTTT. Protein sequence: CASSFIADTQYF.

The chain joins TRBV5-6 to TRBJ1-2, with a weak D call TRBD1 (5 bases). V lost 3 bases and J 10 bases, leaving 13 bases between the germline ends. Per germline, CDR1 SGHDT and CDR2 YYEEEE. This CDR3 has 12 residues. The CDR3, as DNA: TGTGCCAGCAGCTACCCCAGGGAATCCTACACCTTC. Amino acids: CASSYPRESYTF.

CDR3 loop: CASSEALTRQGANYGYTF. The CDR3 bases are TGTGCCAGCAGTGAAGCCCTGACCCGACAGGGGGCTAACTATGGCTACACCTTC. The chain has TRBV6-1 and TRBJ1-2, with 9 positions matching TRBD1. Germline CDR1 and CDR2: MNHNS and SASEGT. This CDR3 comprises 18 residues. The J segment lost 0 bases and the V segment lost 0 bases, leaving 8 bases of the junction unmatched.

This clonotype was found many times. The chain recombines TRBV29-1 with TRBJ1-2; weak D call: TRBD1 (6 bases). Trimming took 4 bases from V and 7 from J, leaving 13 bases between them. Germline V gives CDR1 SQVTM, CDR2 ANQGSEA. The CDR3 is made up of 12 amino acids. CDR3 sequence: CSVGGGSVGYTF. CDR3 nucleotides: TGCAGCGTTGGAGGGGGGTCGGTTGGCTACACCTTC.

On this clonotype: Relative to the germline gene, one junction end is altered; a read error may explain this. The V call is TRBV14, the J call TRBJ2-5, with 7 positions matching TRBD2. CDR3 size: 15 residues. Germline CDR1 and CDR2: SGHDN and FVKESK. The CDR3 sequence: CACSLLGRAGETQYF. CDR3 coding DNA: TGTGCCTGCAGCCTTTTGGGGAGGGCGGGAGAGACCCAGTACTTC.

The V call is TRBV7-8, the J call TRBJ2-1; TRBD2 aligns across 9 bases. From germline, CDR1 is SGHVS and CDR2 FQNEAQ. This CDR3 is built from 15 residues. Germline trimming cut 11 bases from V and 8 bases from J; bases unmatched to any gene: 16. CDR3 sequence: CASGALGGGADEQFF. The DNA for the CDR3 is TGTGCCTCAGGGGCCCTAGGCGGGGGGGCCGATGAGCAGTTCTTC.

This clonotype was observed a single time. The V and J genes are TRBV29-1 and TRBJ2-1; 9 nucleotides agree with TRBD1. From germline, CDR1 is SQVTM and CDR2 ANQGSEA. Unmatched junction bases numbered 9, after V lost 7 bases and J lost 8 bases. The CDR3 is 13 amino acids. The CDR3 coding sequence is TGCAGCGGAAACAGGGGGCGCGTCGATGAGCAGTTCTTC. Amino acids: CSGNRGRVDEQFF.

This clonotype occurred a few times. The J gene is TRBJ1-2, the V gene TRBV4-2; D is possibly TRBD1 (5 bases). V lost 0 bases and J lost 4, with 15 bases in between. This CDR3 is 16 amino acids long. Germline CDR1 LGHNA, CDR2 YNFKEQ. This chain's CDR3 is CASSQEAGSLGYGYTF. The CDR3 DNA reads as TGTGCCAGCAGCCAAGAGGCAGGGTCCCTCGGCTATGGCTACACCTTC.

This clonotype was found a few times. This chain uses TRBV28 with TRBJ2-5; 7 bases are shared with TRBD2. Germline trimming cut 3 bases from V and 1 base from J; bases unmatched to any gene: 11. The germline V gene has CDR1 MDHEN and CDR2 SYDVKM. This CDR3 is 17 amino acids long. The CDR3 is CASSFSGASTVQETQYF. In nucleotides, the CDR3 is TGTGCCAGCAGTTTCAGCGGGGCTTCGACTGTCCAAGAGACCCAGTACTTC.